These 18 T cell receptor beta chains were sequenced from one sample in a study of cytomegalovirus exposure and HLA in healthy donors. TCRdb keeps only in-frame clones here, not all; method: immunoSEQ multiplex PCR. The data contain hundreds of thousands of clones, around 86% of them singletons. Sequencing was carried out using PBMCs. These receptors came from a woman aged 18-29 years in good health and CMV-seronegative.

The genes are TRBV7-2 and TRBJ2-3; a possible D gene is TRBD2 (5 bases). The CDR3 totals 16 residues. The germline V and J ends were trimmed by 5 bases and 6 bases, with 21 bases remaining between them. The V gene's germline CDR1 is SGHTA and CDR2 FQGNSA. CDR3 residues: CASSALEERPPDTQYF. In nucleotides, the CDR3 is TGTGCCAGCAGCGCACTGGAGGAGCGTCCCCCGGATACGCAGTATTTT. Full variable domain (outside the CDR3, taken from reference TRBV7-2 and TRBJ2-3): GAGVSQSPSNKVTEKGKDVELRCDPISGHTALYWYRQSLGQGLEFLIYFQGNSAPDKSGLPSDRFSAERTGGSVSTLTIQRTQQEDSAVYLCASSALEERPPDTQYFGPGTRLTVL.

The CDR3 nucleotides read TGTGCCAGCAGCTCAGCAGTCCCTGAGAATGAAAAACTGTTTTTT. It translates to CASSSAVPENEKLFF. The J gene is TRBJ1-4, the V gene TRBV7-9; D is undetermined. There are 15 residues in the CDR3. The V gene's germline CDR1 is SEHNR and CDR2 FQNEAQ (reference sequence). Trimming stripped 4 bases from V and 5 bases from J, with 14 bases between.

The chain combines TRBV5-6 with TRBJ2-4; D may be TRBD1 (6 bases). V was cut by 4 bases and J by 0 bases, with 11 bases left in between. There are 15 residues in the CDR3. Germline-derived CDR1 and CDR2 are SGHDT and YYEEEE. This CDR3 is CASSPWTEAKNIQYF. The CDR3 nucleotides read TGTGCCAGCAGCCCGTGGACAGAAGCCAAAAACATTCAGTACTTC.

The rearrangement joins TRBV7-6 to TRBJ2-3; 9 bases agree with TRBD1. J lost 6 bases, V lost 5 bases, and 12 bases had no gene match. The germline V gene has CDR1 SGHVS and CDR2 FNYEAQ. This CDR3 has 16 residues. The CDR3 bases are TGTGCCAGCAGCCCACGGACAGGGGAGTATTGGGATACGCAGTATTTT. Its protein product is CASSPRTGEYWDTQYF.

This chain connects TRBV7-3 to TRBJ2-7; 8 bases align to TRBD2. In germline, CDR1 is SGHTA, CDR2 FQGTGA. J gave up 3 bases and V 7 bases, and 8 bases lay outside the gene matches. The CDR3 extends over 14 amino acids. CDR3 protein: CASTAGGVRYEQYF. CDR3 in DNA: TGTGCCAGCACCGCCGGGGGGGTCCGCTACGAGCAGTACTTC.

This clone came up once. The chain combines TRBV7-9 with TRBJ1-2; TRBD1 matches at 8 bases. Germline trimming cut 5 bases from V and 4 bases from J; bases unmatched to any gene: 9. From germline, CDR1 is SEHNR and CDR2 FQNEAQ (reference sequence). This CDR3 contains 15 residues. CDR3 nucleotides: TGTGCCAGCAGCACCTCGGGACAGGTTACCTATGGCTACACCTTC. This gives the protein CASSTSGQVTYGYTF.

This chain connects TRBV14 to TRBJ1-1; no definite D call. The V gene lost 4 bases and the J gene lost 4 bases, with 13 bases spanning the gap. Germline V lookup: CDR1 SGHDN, CDR2 FVKESK. CDR3 length: 14 amino acids. CDR3 sequence (DNA): TGTGCCAGCAGCCTTCAGAGCGGTGCCACTGAAGCTTTCTTT. Amino acid sequence: CASSLQSGATEAFF.

This clone appeared a single time. The chain joins TRBV19 to TRBJ2-1; D may be TRBD2 (6 bases). V was pared by 9 bases and J by 2 bases, with 14 bases between. The CDR3 sequence is 14 residues long. Germline CDR1 is LNHDA and CDR2 is SQIVND (reference sequence). CDR3 loop: CASSDGSAYNEQFF. Written as DNA, the CDR3 is TGTGCCAGCTCTGACGGGAGCGCCTACAATGAGCAGTTCTTC.

The chain carries TRBV27 and TRBJ1-5; possible D gene TRBD1, 6 bases. The V gene's germline CDR1 is MNHEY and CDR2 SMNVEV (reference sequence). This CDR3 contains 18 residues. The germline V and J ends were trimmed by 3 bases and 2 bases, with 20 bases remaining between them. In DNA form, the CDR3 reads TGTGCCAGCAGTTTGATCGGGGCTGGGGGCATTGGCAATCAGCCCCAGCATTTT. Translated, it gives CASSLIGAGGIGNQPQHF.

The CDR3 DNA reads TGCGCCAGCAGCTTCTTACAGGGACGGACAGATACGCAGTATTTT. Translated: CASSFLQGRTDTQYF. This chain connects TRBV5-1 to TRBJ2-3, with a possible D match to TRBD1 (6 bases). Between the trimmed V and J ends, which lost 2 bases and 3 bases, there was a span of 13 bases. The CDR3 consists of 15 residues. Germline V gene sequence: CDR1 SGHRS, CDR2 YFSETQ.

The sample holds one count of this clone. This sequence joins TRBV9 and TRBJ2-7; perhaps TRBD2 as D (6 bases). CDR3 length equals 15 residues. Germline loops: CDR1 SGDLS, CDR2 YYNGEE. Trimming cost V 3 bases and J 4 bases, with 17 bases left between them. In DNA form, the CDR3 reads TGTGCCAGCAGCGCGTCTGCGGGAATTTTGTACGAGCAGTACTTC. Residues: CASSASAGILYEQYF.

The chain recombines TRBV4-1 with TRBJ2-3; D is ambiguous. From germline, CDR1 is MGHRA and CDR2 YSYEKL. V lost 0 bases and J lost 10, with 14 bases in between. The CDR3 contains 14 residues. The CDR3 loop reads CASSQDRVLNAQYF. The DNA for the CDR3 is TGCGCCAGCAGCCAAGATCGGGTGCTTAATGCGCAGTATTTT.

The rearrangement links TRBV7-6 to TRBJ2-2, with 11 bases fitting TRBD2. Per germline, CDR1 SGHVS and CDR2 FNYEAQ. V dropped 7 bases and J dropped 5; count of bases not matched to a gene: 15. The CDR3 has 18 amino acids. Here the CDR3 reads CASTPRRLAGGGTGELFF. The CDR3 nucleotides read TGTGCCAGCACCCCGCGCCGGCTAGCGGGGGGTGGAACCGGGGAGCTGTTTTTT.

This chain connects TRBV2 to TRBJ1-4; TRBD1 matches at 11 bases. This CDR3 is built from 15 residues. After removal of 0 bases from V and 8 bases from J, the junction contained 2 bases not matched to a gene. Per the germline V gene, CDR1 is SNHLY and CDR2 is FYNNEI. CDR3 in DNA: TGTGCCAGCAGTGAAGCTGGGACAGGGGGAGAAAAACTGTTTTTT. It specifies CASSEAGTGGEKLFF.

This chain links TRBV29-1 with TRBJ1-2, with a tentative D call TRBD1 (5 bases). The CDR3 is 14 amino acids. Trimming removed 4 bases from V and 2 bases from J, with 14 bases in between. In germline, CDR1 is SQVTM, CDR2 ANQGSEA. The CDR3 reads CSVAWQGVNYGYTF. In DNA, the CDR3 is TGCAGCGTTGCTTGGCAGGGTGTGAACTATGGCTACACCTTC.

V is TRBV6-6 and J is TRBJ1-1; D not certain. The CDR3 is 13 amino acids. The V gene's germline CDR1 is MNHNY and CDR2 SVGAGI (reference sequence). Trimming took 5 bases from V and 5 from J, leaving 12 bases between them. The CDR3 nucleotides read TGTGCCAGCAGTACCAACGGGTGGACTGAAGCTTTCTTT. This gives the protein CASSTNGWTEAFF.

This chain connects TRBV4-1 to TRBJ2-7; maybe TRBD2 (5 bases). The CDR3 is 15 residues long. CDR1 and CDR2 from the germline V gene are MGHRA and YSYEKL. The V end was cut by 4 bases, the J end by 4 bases, with 17 bases between. CDR3 sequence reads: CASSPPGSLGYEQYF. CDR3 in DNA: TGCGCCAGCAGCCCTCCTGGGAGTTTAGGATACGAGCAGTACTTC.

The chain recombines TRBV28 with TRBJ2-2; weak D call: TRBD2 (5 bases). Germline V gene data show CDR1 as MDHEN and CDR2 as SYDVKM. The V and J ends lost 4 bases and 6 bases respectively, with 15 bases between them. The CDR3 consists of 15 residues. CDR3 protein: CASSYRGVVAGELFF. In DNA, the CDR3 is TGTGCCAGCAGTTATCGGGGAGTTGTAGCCGGGGAGCTGTTTTTT.